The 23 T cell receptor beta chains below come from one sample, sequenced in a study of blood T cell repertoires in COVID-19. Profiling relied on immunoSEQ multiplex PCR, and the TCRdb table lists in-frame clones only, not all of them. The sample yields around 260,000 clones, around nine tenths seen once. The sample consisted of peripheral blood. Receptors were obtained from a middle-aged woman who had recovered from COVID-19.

The CDR3 DNA reads TGTGCCAGTAGTATCCGTGACAGGGTAGGAGTTAGCAATCAGCCCCAGCATTTT. It specifies CASSIRDRVGVSNQPQHF. This sequence joins TRBV19 and TRBJ1-5, with 7 nucleotides matching TRBD1. This CDR3 contains 18 residues. Looked up from germline, CDR1 is LNHDA and CDR2 is SQIVND (reference sequence). The V gene end was trimmed by 3 bases and the J gene end by 0 bases; junction bases not matched to a gene: 11. Looking up the rest from reference TRBV19 and TRBJ1-5 gives the full variable domain: DGGITQSPKYLFRKEGQNVTLSCEQNLNHDAMYWYRQDPGQGLRLIYYSQIVNDFQKGDIAEGYSVSREKKESFPLTVTSAQKNPTAFYLCASSIRDRVGVSNQPQHFGDGTRLSIL.

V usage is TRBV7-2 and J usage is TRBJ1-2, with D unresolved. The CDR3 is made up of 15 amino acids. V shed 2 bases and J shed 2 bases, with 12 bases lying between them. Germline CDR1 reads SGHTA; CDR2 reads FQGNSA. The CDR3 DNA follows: TGTGCCAGCAGCTTAATCTTTACAGCCAACTATGGCTACACCTTC. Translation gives CASSLIFTANYGYTF.

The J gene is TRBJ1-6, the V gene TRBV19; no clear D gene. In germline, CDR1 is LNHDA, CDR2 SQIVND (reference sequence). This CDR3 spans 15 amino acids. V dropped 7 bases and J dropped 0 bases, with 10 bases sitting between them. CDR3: CASMIDSSYNSPLHF. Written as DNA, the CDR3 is TGTGCCAGTATGATAGATAGCTCCTATAATTCACCCCTCCACTTT. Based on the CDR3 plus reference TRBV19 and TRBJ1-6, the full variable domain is DGGITQSPKYLFRKEGQNVTLSCEQNLNHDAMYWYRQDPGQGLRLIYYSQIVNDFQKGDIAEGYSVSREKKESFPLTVTSAQKNPTAFYLCASMIDSSYNSPLHFGNGTRLTVT.

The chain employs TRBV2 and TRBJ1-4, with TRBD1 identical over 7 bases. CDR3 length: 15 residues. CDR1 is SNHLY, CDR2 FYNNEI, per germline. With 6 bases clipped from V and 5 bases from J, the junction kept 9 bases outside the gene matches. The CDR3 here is CASSADRMLNEKLFF. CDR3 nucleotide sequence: TGTGCCAGCAGCGCGGACAGGATGTTAAATGAAAAACTGTTTTTT.

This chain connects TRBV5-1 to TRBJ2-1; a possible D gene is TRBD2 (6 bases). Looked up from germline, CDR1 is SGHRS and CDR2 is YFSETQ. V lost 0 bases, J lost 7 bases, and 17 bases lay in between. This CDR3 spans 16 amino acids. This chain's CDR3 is CASSLAVGGKENEQFF. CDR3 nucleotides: TGCGCCAGCAGCTTGGCTGTGGGAGGAAAGGAGAATGAGCAGTTCTTC. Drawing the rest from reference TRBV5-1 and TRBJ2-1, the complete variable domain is KAGVTQTPRYLIKTRGQQVTLSCSPISGHRSVSWYQQTPGQGLQFLFEYFSETQRNKGNFPGRFSGRQFSNSRSEMNVSTLELGDSALYLCASSLAVGGKENEQFFGPGTRLTVL.

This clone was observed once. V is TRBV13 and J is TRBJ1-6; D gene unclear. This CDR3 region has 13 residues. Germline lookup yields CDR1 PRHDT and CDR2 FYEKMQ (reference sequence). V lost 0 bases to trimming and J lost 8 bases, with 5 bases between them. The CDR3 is CASSLGRYSPLHF. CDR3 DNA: TGTGCCAGCAGCTTAGGACGGTATTCACCCCTCCACTTT.

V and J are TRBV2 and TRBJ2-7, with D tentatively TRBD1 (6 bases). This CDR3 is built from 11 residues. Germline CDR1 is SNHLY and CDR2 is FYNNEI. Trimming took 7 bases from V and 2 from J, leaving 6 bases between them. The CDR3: CASTGAYEQYF. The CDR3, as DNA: TGTGCCAGCACAGGGGCCTACGAGCAGTACTTC.

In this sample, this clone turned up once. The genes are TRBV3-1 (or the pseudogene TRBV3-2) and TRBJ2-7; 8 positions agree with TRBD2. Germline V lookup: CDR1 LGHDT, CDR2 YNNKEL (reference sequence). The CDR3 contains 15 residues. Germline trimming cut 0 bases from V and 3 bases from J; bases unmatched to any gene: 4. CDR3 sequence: CASSQDIAGIYEQYF. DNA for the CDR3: TGTGCCAGCAGCCAAGATATAGCGGGAATCTACGAGCAGTACTTC.

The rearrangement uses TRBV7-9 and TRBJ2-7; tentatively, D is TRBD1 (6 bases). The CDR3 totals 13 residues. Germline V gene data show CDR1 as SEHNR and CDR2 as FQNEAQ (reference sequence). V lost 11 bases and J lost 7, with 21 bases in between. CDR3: CAATQGTTGEQYF. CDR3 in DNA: TGTGCCGCAACCCAAGGGACAACGGGGGAGCAGTACTTC.

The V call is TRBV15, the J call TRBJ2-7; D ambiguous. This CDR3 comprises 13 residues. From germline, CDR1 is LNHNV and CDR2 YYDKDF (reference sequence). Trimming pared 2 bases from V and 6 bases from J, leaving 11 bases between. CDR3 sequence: CATSRHQEVEQYF. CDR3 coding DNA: TGTGCCACCAGCAGACACCAAGAGGTCGAGCAGTACTTC.

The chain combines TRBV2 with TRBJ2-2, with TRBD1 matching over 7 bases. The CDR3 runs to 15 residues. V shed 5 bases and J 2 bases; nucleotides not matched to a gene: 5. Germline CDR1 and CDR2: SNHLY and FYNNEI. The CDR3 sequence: CASSSGTVNTGELFF. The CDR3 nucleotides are TGTGCCAGCAGTTCCGGGACAGTAAACACCGGGGAGCTGTTTTTT.

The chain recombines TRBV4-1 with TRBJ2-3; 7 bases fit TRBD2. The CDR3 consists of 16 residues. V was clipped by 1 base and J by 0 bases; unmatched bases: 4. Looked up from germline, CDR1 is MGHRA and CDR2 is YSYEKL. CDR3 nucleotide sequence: TGCGCCAGCAGCCAAGGACTGGGAGGGAGCACAGATACGCAGTATTTT. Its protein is CASSQGLGGSTDTQYF.

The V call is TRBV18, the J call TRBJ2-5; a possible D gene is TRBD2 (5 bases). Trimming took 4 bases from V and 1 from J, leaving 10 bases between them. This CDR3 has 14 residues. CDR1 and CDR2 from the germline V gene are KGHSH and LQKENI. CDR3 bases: TGTGCCAGCTCACTGGCTAGCTTCCAAGAGACCCAGTACTTC. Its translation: CASSLASFQETQYF.

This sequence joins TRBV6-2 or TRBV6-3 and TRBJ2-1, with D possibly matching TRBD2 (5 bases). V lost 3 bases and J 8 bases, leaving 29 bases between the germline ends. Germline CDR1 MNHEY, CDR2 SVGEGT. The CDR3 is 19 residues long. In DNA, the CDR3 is TGTGCCAGCAGTTATCTGGAGGAGAAAAGTGGTGGGGAAAGCGATGAGCAGTTCTTC. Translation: CASSYLEEKSGGESDEQFF.

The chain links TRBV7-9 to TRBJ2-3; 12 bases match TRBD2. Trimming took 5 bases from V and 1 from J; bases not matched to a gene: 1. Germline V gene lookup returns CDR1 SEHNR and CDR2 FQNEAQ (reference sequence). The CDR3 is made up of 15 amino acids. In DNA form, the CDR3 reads TGTGCCAGCAGCCCTAGCGGGAGGGGCACAGATACGCAGTATTTT. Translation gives CASSPSGRGTDTQYF.

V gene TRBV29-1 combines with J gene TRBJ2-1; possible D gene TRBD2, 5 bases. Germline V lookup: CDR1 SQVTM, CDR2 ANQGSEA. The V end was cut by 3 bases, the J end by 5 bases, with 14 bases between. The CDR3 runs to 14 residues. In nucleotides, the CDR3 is TGCAGCGTTGATGGAGCGGACCTGAACAATGAGCAGTTCTTC. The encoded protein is CSVDGADLNNEQFF.

The CDR3: CASSPGTQPQHF. In nucleotides, the CDR3 is TGTGCCAGCAGCCCAGGAACCCAGCCCCAGCATTTT. The chain is built from TRBV3-1 (or the pseudogene TRBV3-2) and TRBJ1-5; D not certain. The V and J ends lost 4 bases and 7 bases respectively, with 8 bases between them. Germline lookup yields CDR1 LGHDT and CDR2 YNNKEL (reference sequence). The CDR3 consists of 12 residues.

The CDR3 nucleotides are TGTGCCAGCTCAGAGGGACTAGCGGGTACGAACACCGGGGAGCTGTTTTTT. Amino acid sequence: CASSEGLAGTNTGELFF. This chain joins TRBV18 and TRBJ2-2, with 12 positions matching TRBD2. Trimming cost V 5 bases and J 0 bases; bases outside gene matches: 4. This CDR3 is 17 amino acids long. Germline-derived CDR1 and CDR2 are KGHSH and LQKENI.

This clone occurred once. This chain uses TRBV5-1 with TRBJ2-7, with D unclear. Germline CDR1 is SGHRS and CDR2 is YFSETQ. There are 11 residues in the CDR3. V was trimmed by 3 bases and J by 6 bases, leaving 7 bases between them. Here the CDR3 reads CASSSHFEQYF. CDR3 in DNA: TGCGCCAGCAGCTCCCACTTCGAGCAGTACTTC.

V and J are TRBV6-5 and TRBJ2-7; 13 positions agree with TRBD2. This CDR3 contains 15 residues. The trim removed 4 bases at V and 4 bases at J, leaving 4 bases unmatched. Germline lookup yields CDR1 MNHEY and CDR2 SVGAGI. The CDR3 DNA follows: TGTGCCAGCAGTTGGGGACTAGCGGGATTATACGAGCAGTACTTC. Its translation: CASSWGLAGLYEQYF.

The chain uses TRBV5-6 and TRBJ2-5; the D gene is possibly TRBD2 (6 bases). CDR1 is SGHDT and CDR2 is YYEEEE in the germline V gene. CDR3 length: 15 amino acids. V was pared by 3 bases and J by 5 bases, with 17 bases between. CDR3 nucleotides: TGTGCCAGCAGCTCCGGGGGATATCGGCGGGAGACCCAGTACTTC. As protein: CASSSGGYRRETQYF.

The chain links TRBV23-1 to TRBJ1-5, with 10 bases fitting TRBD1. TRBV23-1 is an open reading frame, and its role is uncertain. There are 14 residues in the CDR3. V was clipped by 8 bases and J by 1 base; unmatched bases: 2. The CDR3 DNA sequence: TGCGCCAGCGGACAGGGGGTGAGCAATCAGCCCCAGCATTTT. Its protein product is CASGQGVSNQPQHF.

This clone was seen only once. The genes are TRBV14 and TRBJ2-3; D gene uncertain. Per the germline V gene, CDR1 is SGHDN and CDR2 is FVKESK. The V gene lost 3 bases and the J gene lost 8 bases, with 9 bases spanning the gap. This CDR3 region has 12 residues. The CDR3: CASSHVGSTQYF. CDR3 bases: TGTGCCAGCAGCCATGTGGGCAGTACGCAGTATTTT.